This TCR beta chain was captured by sequencing in a study of cytomegalovirus exposure and HLA in healthy donors (TCRdb year 2017). With respect to the entire study: A later analysis indicated that the 95 to 150 validation repertoires were generated on the platform also employed for the 670 or so repertoires of the first cohort. The aim of the study was to test whether cataloging public T cell receptors could identify signatures of past pathogen exposure. Along with the approximately 650-subject first cohort, a separate validation cohort of around 120 different subjects was used. The study combined high-throughput TCR immunosequencing, statistical association of individual TCRs with disease status, and machine learning to predict cytomegalovirus infection status.

Concerning this clone: The specificity of this receptor is unknown. Per-nucleotide qualities are absent, and no much larger clonotype sits a single base away.

Separate from the approximately 700-subject first cohort, the validation cohort of about 120 subjects was the group to which the donors belonged. Library method: the immunoSEQ multiplex PCR assay. The study's processing was this. A statistical classification framework was built for diagnosing cytomegalovirus status from the catalog of TCR beta chain sequences. Held by TCRdb, this immuneACCESS table contains in-frame sequences only and omits some clones. Under half of the omission traces to an unresolved V gene where checked; the cause of the rest is unknown. V and J calls and clone size follow that table, whereas D and trimming were derived from the DNA. The sample contains over 200,000 clones, around four fifths of them found a single time. The top ten clonotypes cover 4.5% to 6% of the sample. General study outcomes and caveats: Cytomegalovirus status was reported to be diagnosed by the classifier with high specificity and sensitivity in both the original and validation cohorts. Most TCR sequences were observed very rarely across donors, whereas some public TCRs were present in many individuals. The authors suggested that the approach could potentially be extended to other disease states and immunological phenotypes. The study gave a list of 150 to 200 TCR beta chains associated with cytomegalovirus. The validation cohort had no HLA typing available for a later analysis, so co-occurrence within that cohort was assessed over all 120 or so repertoires. A few of the identified cytomegalovirus-associated TCR beta chains were confirmed in vitro to be specific for cytomegalovirus antigens. Of the cluster scores, roughly 95% were above 0 in a later analysis, which found that TCRs clustered in the first cohort also tended to co-occur in the approximately 120 validation repertoires.

The germline V gene yields SGDLS for CDR1 and YYNGEE for CDR2. Trimming takes 4 bases off V and 2 bases off J; junction bases not matched to a gene: 6. The CDR3 goes from the cysteine to the phenylalanine over 15 residues. Only the CDR3 DNA stays, 45 bases, in frame from base 1. The sequence links TRBV9 to TRBJ1-3; 7 central nucleotides agree with TRBD1. Sequenced material: PBMCs. The origin of this receptor is a woman aged 18-29 years in good health and CMV-seronegative. The CDR3 amino acid sequence is: CASSLRTGTGNTIYF. The nucleotide sequence reads TGTGCCAGCAGCCTCAGGACAGGAACTGGAAACACCATATATTTT.